One and the same sample provided the 18 T cell receptor beta chains below, sequenced in a study of siplizumab effects on memory and regulatory T cells. Clones were read by immunoSEQ multiplex PCR, and TCRdb kept only the in-frame ones, dropping some. Among 9,300 or so clones listed, roughly three quarters were seen once. Sequencing used effector memory CD8+ T cells sorted from blood. The subset: unstimulated CD8+ effector memory T cells. The receptors shown here come from a human donor in good health.

This clone was seen a few times. The chain recombines TRBV27 with TRBJ1-2; 8 bases are shared with TRBD1. Germline assignment: CDR1 MNHEY and CDR2 SMNVEV (reference sequence). The CDR3 consists of 14 residues. V gave up 4 bases and J gave up 3 bases; unmatched junction bases: 4. CDR3 sequence (DNA): TGTGCCAGCAGTTCCCAGGGGGCGGACTATGGCTACACCTTC. As protein: CASSSQGADYGYTF.

The chain recombines TRBV10-2 with TRBJ2-3; D is tentatively TRBD1 or TRBD2 (5 bases each). Germline V gene data show CDR1 as WSHSY and CDR2 as SAAADI. The CDR3 runs to 13 residues. Trimming stripped 8 bases from V and 9 bases from J, with 18 bases between. CDR3 residues: CASRDGFPATQYF. CDR3 coding DNA: TGCGCCAGCCGGGACGGTTTCCCAGCGACGCAGTATTTT.

V usage is TRBV13 and J usage is TRBJ2-3, with 7 positions matching TRBD2. Looked up from germline, CDR1 is PRHDT and CDR2 is FYEKMQ (reference sequence). CDR3 length: 16 residues. Trimming cost V 4 bases and J 0 bases; bases outside gene matches: 7. The chain's CDR3 is CASSYGGSGSTDTQYF. CDR3 DNA: TGTGCCAGCAGCTACGGCGGGAGTGGCAGCACAGATACGCAGTATTTT.

CDR3 residues: CASSLGQGTVEQYF. The DNA for the CDR3 is TGTGCCAGCAGCTTGGGACAGGGTACCGTCGAGCAGTACTTC. The gene calls are TRBV7-6 and TRBJ2-7; TRBD1 agrees at 9 bases. The CDR3 spans 14 residues. V shed 3 bases, J shed 6 bases, and the junction held 6 bases outside the gene matches. The germline V gene encodes CDR1 SGHVS and CDR2 FNYEAQ.

A few counts support this clone. This chain uses TRBV27 with TRBJ1-1; D unresolved. Germline loops: CDR1 MNHEY, CDR2 SMNVEV (reference sequence). V lost 0 bases and J 11 bases, leaving 13 bases between the germline ends. The CDR3 runs 13 residues. The CDR3 region has the DNA TGTGCCAGCAGTTTATCCATCTCAAATGAGGCTTTCTTT. Translated, it gives CASSLSISNEAFF.

This chain links TRBV6-4 with TRBJ2-5; TRBD1 is a possible D gene (5 bases). The last part of the DNA fits TRBJ2-7 better; the J call may be wrong. CDR3 length: 14 residues. Germline CDR1 is MRHNA and CDR2 is SNTAGT. Here the CDR3 DNA reads TGTGCCAGCAGTGACTCCGCAGGGACCTACGAGCAGTACTTC. It is translated as CASSDSAGTYEQYF.

This chain joins TRBV6-4 and TRBJ1-2, with 9 bases fitting TRBD1. V lost 6 bases and J lost 3; bases outside the gene matches: 11. The CDR3 is 16 residues long. The germline V gene encodes CDR1 MRHNA and CDR2 SNTAGT. The CDR3 here is CASSPVTGTGYYGYTF. The CDR3 nucleotides are TGTGCCAGCAGCCCAGTGACCGGGACAGGGTACTATGGCTACACCTTC.

This clone was counted a few times. This sequence joins TRBV6-1 and TRBJ1-2; 7 nucleotides align to TRBD1. There are 14 residues in the CDR3. Trimming cost V 4 bases and J 11 bases; bases outside gene matches: 13. Germline V gives CDR1 MNHNS, CDR2 SASEGT. The CDR3, as DNA: TGTGCCAGCAGTGTACTGGGGACAGCGCTCTCGTACACCTTC. Protein product: CASSVLGTALSYTF.

V and J are TRBV4-2 and TRBJ1-5; unclear D gene. The V and J ends lost 5 bases and 3 bases respectively, with 8 bases between them. There are 13 residues in the CDR3. CDR1 and CDR2 from the germline V gene are LGHNA and YNFKEQ. The CDR3 spells CASSSEVNQPQHF. CDR3 nucleotides: TGTGCCAGCAGCTCGGAGGTCAATCAGCCCCAGCATTTT.

In this sample, this clone turned up once. The V call is TRBV6-4, the J call TRBJ2-3, with 9 bases that match TRBD1. Germline V gene data show CDR1 as MRHNA and CDR2 as SNTAGT. The CDR3 loop spans 16 amino acids. Losses at the gene ends were 6 bases for V and 4 bases for J; bases not matched to a gene: 11. The CDR3 is CASSPRDREGSDTQYF. In nucleotides, the CDR3 is TGTGCCAGCAGCCCTAGGGACAGGGAAGGTTCAGATACGCAGTATTTT.

Written as DNA, the CDR3 is TGTGCCAGCAGTGATCTGGGATCCGGGGAGCTGTTTTTT. Translation: CASSDLGSGELFF. The rearrangement joins TRBV6-4 to TRBJ2-2, with unresolved D. This CDR3 spans 13 amino acids. Germline lookup yields CDR1 MRHNA and CDR2 SNTAGT. V was cut by 3 bases and J by 6 bases, with 8 bases left in between.

Concerning this clone: The sample carries other DNA sequences with the same CDR3. The gene calls are TRBV7-9 and TRBJ2-7; weak D call: TRBD2 (6 bases). Between the trimmed V and J ends, which lost 5 bases and 6 bases, there was a span of 11 bases. Germline V gene lookup returns CDR1 SEHNR and CDR2 FQNEAQ (reference sequence). This CDR3 is built from 12 residues. The CDR3 sequence is CASSRGLREQYF. The DNA for the CDR3 is TGTGCCAGCAGCCGTGGACTACGCGAGCAGTACTTC. Using reference TRBV7-9 and TRBJ2-7 for the parts outside the CDR3, the full variable domain is DTGVSQNPRHKITKRGQNVTFRCDPISEHNRLYWYRQTLGQGPEFLTYFQNEAQLEKSRLLSDRFSAERPKGSFSTLEIQRTEQGDSAMYLCASSRGLREQYFGPGTRLTVT.

This clone came up once. The chain links TRBV7-9 to TRBJ2-7; tentative D call: TRBD1 (6 bases). This CDR3 is built from 17 residues. V was trimmed by 5 bases and J by 2 bases, leaving 22 bases between them. CDR1 and CDR2 from the germline V gene are SEHNR and FQNEAQ (reference sequence). The CDR3 protein is CASSAIVWQGMAYEQYF. The DNA for the CDR3 is TGTGCCAGCAGCGCCATAGTATGGCAGGGGATGGCCTACGAGCAGTACTTC.

The chain recombines TRBV18 with TRBJ2-7; 7 nucleotides align to TRBD2. Trimming at V came to 0 bases and at J to 7 bases, leaving 12 bases not matched to a gene. The CDR3 consists of 16 residues. The V gene's germline CDR1 is KGHSH and CDR2 LQKENI. The CDR3 DNA reads as TGTGCCAGCTCACCACCGCGGGAGCGGGACGGTCGGGAGCAGTACTTC. Encoded protein: CASSPPRERDGREQYF.

This clone is deemed medium-sized. J is TRBJ1-1 and V is TRBV14; TRBD1 is a possible D gene (6 bases). The CDR3 spans 14 residues. Germline CDR1 is SGHDN and CDR2 is FVKESK. V shed 0 bases and J shed 6 bases, with 11 bases lying between them. CDR3 loop: CASSQEIRGPEAFF. CDR3 DNA sequence: TGTGCCAGCAGCCAAGAGATCAGGGGCCCTGAAGCTTTCTTT.

In its sample, this clone was seen once. The chain joins TRBV4-2 to TRBJ2-7, with D possibly matching TRBD2 (6 bases). The V gene's germline CDR1 is LGHNA and CDR2 YNFKEQ. The CDR3 spans 17 residues. V was cut by 4 bases and J by 3 bases, with 22 bases left in between. The CDR3 loop is CASSPPVDGGVGYEQYF. The DNA for the CDR3 is TGTGCCAGCAGCCCCCCGGTTGACGGCGGGGTCGGCTACGAGCAGTACTTC.

This chain connects TRBV9 to TRBJ2-1, with D perhaps TRBD2 (6 bases). Trimming cost V 4 bases and J 1 base, with 15 bases left between them. This CDR3 region has 16 residues. The germline gives CDR1 SGDLS, CDR2 YYNGEE. The CDR3 loop reads CASSPQNAGSYNEQFF. DNA of the CDR3: TGTGCCAGCAGCCCCCAAAATGCGGGATCCTACAATGAGCAGTTCTTC.

V is TRBV6-1 and J is TRBJ2-3; unclear D gene. The CDR3 has 14 amino acids. Per germline, CDR1 MNHNS and CDR2 SASEGT. V lost 2 bases, J lost 9 bases, and 15 bases lay in between. CDR3 amino acids: CASSESRPQGTQYF. In DNA form, the CDR3 reads TGTGCCAGCAGTGAATCCCGGCCGCAAGGCACGCAGTATTTT.